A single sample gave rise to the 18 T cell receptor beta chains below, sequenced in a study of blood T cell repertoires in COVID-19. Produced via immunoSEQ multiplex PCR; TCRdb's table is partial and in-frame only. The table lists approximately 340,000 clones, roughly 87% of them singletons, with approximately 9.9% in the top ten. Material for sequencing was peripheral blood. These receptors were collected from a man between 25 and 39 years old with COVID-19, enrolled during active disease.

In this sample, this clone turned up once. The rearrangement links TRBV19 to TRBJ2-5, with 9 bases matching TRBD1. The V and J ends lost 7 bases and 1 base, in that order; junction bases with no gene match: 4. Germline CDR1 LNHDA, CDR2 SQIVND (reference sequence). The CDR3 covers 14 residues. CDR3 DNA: TGTGCCAGTAAATACAGGGGGCCCCAAGAGACCCAGTACTTC. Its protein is CASKYRGPQETQYF.

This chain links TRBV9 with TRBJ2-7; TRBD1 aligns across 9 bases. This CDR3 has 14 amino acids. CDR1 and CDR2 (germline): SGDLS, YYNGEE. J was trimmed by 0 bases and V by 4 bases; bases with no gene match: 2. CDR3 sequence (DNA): TGTGCCAGCAGCTGGACAGGGGACTCCTACGAGCAGTACTTC. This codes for CASSWTGDSYEQYF.

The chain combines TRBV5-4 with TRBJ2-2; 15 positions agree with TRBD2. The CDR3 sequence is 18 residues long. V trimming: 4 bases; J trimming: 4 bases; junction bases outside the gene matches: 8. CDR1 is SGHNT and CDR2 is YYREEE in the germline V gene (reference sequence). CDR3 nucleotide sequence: TGTGCCAGCAGCCTCGGACTAGCGGGGGGGGTCTTCACCGGGGAGCTGTTTTTT. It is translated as CASSLGLAGGVFTGELFF.

CDR3 loop: CASSNGGGWEKLFF. CDR3 bases: TGTGCCAGCAGTAACGGGGGGGGTTGGGAAAAACTGTTTTTT. The chain uses TRBV27 and TRBJ1-4; maybe TRBD1 (5 bases). V gave up 5 bases and J gave up 8 bases, with 15 bases separating them. The CDR3 runs 14 residues. Germline V CDR1 and CDR2: MNHEY, SMNVEV (reference sequence). Together with reference TRBV27 and TRBJ1-4, the CDR3 gives the full variable domain: EAQVTQNPRYLITVTGKKLTVTCSQNMNHEYMSWYRQDPGLGLRQIYYSMNVEVTDKGDVPEGYKVSRKEKRNFPLILESPSPNQTSLYFCASSNGGGWEKLFFGSGTQLSVL.

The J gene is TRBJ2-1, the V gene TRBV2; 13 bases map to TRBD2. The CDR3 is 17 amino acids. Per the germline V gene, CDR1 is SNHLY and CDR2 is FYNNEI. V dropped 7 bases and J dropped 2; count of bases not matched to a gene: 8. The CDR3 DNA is TGTGCCAGCACTTCCCAACTAGCGGGGGGGCCCTACAATGAGCAGTTCTTC. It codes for CASTSQLAGGPYNEQFF.

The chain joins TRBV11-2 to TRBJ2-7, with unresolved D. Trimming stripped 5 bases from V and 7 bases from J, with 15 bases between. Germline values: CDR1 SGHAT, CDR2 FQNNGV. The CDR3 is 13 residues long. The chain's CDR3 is CASSPQGGREQYF. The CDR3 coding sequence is TGTGCCAGCAGCCCCCAAGGCGGAAGGGAGCAGTACTTC.

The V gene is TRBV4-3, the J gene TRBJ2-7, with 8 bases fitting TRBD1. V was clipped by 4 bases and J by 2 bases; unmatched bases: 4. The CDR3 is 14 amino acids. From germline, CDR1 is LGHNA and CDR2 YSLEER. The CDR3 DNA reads TGCGCCAGCAGCCGGTCGGACAGGGCCTACGAGCAGTACTTC. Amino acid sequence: CASSRSDRAYEQYF.

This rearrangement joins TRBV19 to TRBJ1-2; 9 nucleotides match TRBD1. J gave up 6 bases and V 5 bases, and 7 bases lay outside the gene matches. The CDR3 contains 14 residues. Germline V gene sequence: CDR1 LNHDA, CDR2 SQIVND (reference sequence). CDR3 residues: CASSAQGAQDGYTF. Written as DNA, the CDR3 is TGTGCCAGTAGTGCACAGGGGGCCCAGGATGGCTACACCTTC.

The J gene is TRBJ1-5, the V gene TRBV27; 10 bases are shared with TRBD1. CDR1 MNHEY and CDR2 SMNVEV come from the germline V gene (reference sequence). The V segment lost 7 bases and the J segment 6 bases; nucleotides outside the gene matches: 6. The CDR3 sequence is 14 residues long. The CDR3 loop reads CASKLTGGGQPQHF. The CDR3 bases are TGTGCCAGCAAACTGACAGGGGGCGGTCAGCCCCAGCATTTT.

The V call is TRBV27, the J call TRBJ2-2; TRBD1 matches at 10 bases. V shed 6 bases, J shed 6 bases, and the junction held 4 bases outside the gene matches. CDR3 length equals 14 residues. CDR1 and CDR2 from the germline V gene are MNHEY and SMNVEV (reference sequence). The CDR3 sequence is CASRTGGSAGELFF. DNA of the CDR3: TGTGCCAGCAGGACAGGGGGCTCTGCCGGGGAGCTGTTTTTT.

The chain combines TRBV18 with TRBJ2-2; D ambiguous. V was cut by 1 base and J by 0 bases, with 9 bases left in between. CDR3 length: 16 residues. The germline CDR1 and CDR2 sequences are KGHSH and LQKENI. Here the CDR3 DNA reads TGTGCCAGCTCACCACTTTCCCACACGAACACCGGGGAGCTGTTTTTT. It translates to CASSPLSHTNTGELFF.

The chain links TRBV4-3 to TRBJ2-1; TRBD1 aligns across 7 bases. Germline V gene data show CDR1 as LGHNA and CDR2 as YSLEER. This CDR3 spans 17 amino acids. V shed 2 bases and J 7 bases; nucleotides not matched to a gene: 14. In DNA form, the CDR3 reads TGCGCCAGCAGCCAAACAGGGGAAATCCGGGGACGGAATGAGCAGTTCTTC. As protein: CASSQTGEIRGRNEQFF.

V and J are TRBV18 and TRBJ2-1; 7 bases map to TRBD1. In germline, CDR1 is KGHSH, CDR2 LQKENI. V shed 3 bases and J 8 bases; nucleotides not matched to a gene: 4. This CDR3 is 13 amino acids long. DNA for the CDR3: TGTGCCAGCTCACCGTCAGGGGGTGATGAGCAGTTCTTC. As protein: CASSPSGGDEQFF.

The CDR3 reads CATSRRGFQDEQYF. The CDR3 DNA sequence: TGTGCCACCAGCAGACGTGGGTTTCAGGACGAGCAGTACTTC. The chain uses TRBV15 and TRBJ2-7; D gene ambiguous. The CDR3 runs to 14 residues. CDR1 and CDR2 from the germline V gene are LNHNV and YYDKDF (reference sequence). Trimming removed 2 bases at V and 5 bases at J, with 13 bases between.

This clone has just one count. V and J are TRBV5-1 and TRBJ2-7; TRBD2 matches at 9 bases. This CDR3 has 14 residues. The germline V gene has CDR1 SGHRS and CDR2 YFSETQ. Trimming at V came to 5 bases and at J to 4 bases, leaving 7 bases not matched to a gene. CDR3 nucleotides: TGCGCCAGCAGGGGTAGCGGGAGTACGTACGAGCAGTACTTC. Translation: CASRGSGSTYEQYF.

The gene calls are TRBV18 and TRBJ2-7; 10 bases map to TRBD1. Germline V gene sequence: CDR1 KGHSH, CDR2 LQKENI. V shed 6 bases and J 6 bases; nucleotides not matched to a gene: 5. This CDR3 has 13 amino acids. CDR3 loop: CASSVGQGSEQYF. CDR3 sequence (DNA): TGTGCCAGCTCGGTGGGACAGGGGAGCGAGCAGTACTTC. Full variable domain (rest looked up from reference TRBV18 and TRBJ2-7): NAGVMQNPRHLVRRRGQEARLRCSPMKGHSHVYWYRQLPEEGLKFMVYLQKENIIDESGMPKERFSAEFPKEGPSILRIQQVVRGDSAAYFCASSVGQGSEQYFGPGTRLTVT.

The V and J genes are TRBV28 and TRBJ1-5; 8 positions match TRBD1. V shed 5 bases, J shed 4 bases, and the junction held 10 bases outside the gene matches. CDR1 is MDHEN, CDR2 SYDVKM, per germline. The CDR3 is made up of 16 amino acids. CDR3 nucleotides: TGTGCCAGCAGTGCCCCGGGACAGGCGCTTAATCAGCCCCAGCATTTT. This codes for CASSAPGQALNQPQHF.

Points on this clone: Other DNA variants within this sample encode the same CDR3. CDR3 residues: CASSPGLAGREQYF. As DNA, the CDR3 is TGTGCCAGCTCACCAGGGCTAGCGGGACGCGAGCAGTACTTC. This chain uses TRBV18 with TRBJ2-7; the match to TRBD2 covers 9 bases. V shed 2 bases, J shed 6 bases, and the junction held 5 bases outside the gene matches. CDR1 and CDR2 (germline): KGHSH, LQKENI. This CDR3 has 14 amino acids.